The clone carrying this T cell receptor beta chain showed up just a few times. This sample was included in a study of identical twins. The CDR3 is 15 amino acids. Per the germline V gene, CDR1 is MNHEY and CDR2 is SVGAGI. The trim removed 2 bases at V and 4 bases at J, leaving 1 base unmatched. TCRdb re-analysed the 5' RACE reads in MiXCR, keeping a single row per CDR3 protein. The sample has around 280,000 distinct CDR3 sequences; approximately 8.5% are singletons. The data were also submitted as part of a second study, on yellow fever vaccine responses in identical twins.

This TCR came from a woman between 18 and 29 years old in good health. Sequenced sample: memory (CD45RO+) T cells sorted from blood. This chain joins TRBV6-5 and TRBJ2-3; 12 positions agree with TRBD2. CDR3 protein: CASSYRLAGADTQYF. CDR3 bases: TGTGCCAGCAGTTACCGACTAGCGGGGGCAGATACGCAGTATTTT.